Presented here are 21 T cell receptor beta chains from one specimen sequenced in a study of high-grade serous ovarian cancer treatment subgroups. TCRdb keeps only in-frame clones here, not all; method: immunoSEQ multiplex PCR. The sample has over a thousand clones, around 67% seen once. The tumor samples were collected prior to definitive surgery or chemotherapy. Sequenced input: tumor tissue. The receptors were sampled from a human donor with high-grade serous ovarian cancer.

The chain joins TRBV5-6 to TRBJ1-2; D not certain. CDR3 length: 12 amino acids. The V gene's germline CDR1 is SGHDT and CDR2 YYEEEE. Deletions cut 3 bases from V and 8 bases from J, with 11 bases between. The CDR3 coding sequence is TGTGCCAGCAGCTCCGTGGTTTTCGGCTACACCTTC. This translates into CASSSVVFGYTF.

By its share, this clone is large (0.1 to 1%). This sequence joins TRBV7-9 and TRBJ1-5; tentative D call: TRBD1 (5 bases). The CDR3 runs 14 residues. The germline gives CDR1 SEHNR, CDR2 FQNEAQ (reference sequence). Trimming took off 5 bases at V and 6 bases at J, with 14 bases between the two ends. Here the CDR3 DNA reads TGTGCCAGCAGCGCAGACAGTTCTGGTCAGCCCCAGCATTTT. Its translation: CASSADSSGQPQHF.

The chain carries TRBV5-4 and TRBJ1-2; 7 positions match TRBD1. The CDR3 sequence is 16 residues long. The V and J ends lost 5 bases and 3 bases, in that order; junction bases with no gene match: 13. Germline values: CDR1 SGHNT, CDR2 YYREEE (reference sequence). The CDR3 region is CASRTVGGGIYYGYTF. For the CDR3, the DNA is TGTGCCAGCAGAACCGTTGGAGGGGGCATTTACTATGGCTACACCTTC.

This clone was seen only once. The CDR3 here is CSAPLAPRQFF. For the CDR3, the DNA is TGCAGTGCTCCATTGGCTCCGAGGCAGTTCTTC. This chain joins TRBV20-1 and TRBJ2-1; D not resolved. There are 11 residues in the CDR3. The V end was cut by 5 bases, the J end by 12 bases, with 14 bases between. Germline V gene lookup returns CDR1 DFQATT and CDR2 SNEGSKA (reference sequence).

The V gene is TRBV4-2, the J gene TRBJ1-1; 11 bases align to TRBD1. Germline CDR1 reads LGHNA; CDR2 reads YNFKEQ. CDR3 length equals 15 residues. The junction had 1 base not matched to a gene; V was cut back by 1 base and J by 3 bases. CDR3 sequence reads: CASSQGTGGDTEAFF. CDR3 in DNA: TGTGCCAGCAGCCAAGGGACAGGGGGCGACACTGAAGCTTTCTTT.

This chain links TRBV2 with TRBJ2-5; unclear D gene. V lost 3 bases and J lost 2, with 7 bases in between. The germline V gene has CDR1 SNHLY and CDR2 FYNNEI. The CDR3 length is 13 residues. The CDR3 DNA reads TGTGCCAGCAGTGACGTCGAACAAGAGACCCAGTACTTC. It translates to CASSDVEQETQYF.

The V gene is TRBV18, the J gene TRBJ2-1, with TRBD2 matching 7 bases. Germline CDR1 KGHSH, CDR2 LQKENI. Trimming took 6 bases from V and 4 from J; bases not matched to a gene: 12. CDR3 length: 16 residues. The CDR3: CASSGGSGKTYNEQFF. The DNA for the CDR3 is TGTGCCAGCTCGGGGGGGAGCGGAAAGACTTACAATGAGCAGTTCTTC.

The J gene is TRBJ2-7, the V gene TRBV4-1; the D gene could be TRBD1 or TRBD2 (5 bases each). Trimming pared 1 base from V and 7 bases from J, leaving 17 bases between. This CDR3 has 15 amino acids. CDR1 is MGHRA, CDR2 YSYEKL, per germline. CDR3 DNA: TGCGCCAGCAGCCAAGCCCGGGACCCCACGAGGGAGCAGTACTTC. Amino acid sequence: CASSQARDPTREQYF.

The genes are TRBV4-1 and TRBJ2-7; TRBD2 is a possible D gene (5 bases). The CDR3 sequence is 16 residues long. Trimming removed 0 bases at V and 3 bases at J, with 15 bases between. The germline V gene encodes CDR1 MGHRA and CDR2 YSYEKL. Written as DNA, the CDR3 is TGCGCCAGCAGCCAAGACTTCCCGGGGAACGGCTACGAGCAGTACTTC. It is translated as CASSQDFPGNGYEQYF.

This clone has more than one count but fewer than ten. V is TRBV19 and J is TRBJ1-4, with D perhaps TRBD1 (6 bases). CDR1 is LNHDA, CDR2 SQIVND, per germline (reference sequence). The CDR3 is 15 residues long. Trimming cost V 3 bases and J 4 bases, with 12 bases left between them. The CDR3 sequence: CASSISGAFNEKLFF. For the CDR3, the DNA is TGTGCCAGTAGTATTTCGGGGGCTTTTAATGAAAAACTGTTTTTT.

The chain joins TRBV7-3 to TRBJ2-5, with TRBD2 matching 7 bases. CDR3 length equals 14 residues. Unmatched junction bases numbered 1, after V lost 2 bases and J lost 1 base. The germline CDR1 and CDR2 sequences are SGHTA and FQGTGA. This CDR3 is CASSLGGGQETQYF. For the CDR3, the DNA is TGTGCCAGCAGCTTAGGGGGGGGCCAAGAGACCCAGTACTTC. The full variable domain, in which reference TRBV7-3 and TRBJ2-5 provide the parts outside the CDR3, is GAGVSQTPSNKVTEKGKYVELRCDPISGHTALYWYRQSLGQGPEFLIYFQGTGAADDSGLPNDRFFAVRPEGSVSTLKIQRTERGDSAVYLCASSLGGGQETQYFGPGTRLLVL.

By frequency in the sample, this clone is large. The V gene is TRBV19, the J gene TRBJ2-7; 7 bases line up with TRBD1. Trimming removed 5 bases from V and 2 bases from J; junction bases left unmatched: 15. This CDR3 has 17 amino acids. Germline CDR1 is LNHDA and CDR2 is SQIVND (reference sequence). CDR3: CASSVGVFGTVPYEQYF. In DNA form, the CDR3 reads TGTGCCAGTAGTGTGGGGGTCTTCGGGACAGTTCCCTACGAGCAGTACTTC.

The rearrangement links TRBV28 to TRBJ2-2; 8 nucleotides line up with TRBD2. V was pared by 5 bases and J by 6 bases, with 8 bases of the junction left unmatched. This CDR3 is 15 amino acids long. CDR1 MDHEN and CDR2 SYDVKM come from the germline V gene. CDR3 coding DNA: TGTGCCAGCAGTGCCGCGGGGGGCCTGCCCGGGGAGCTGTTTTTT. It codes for CASSAAGGLPGELFF.

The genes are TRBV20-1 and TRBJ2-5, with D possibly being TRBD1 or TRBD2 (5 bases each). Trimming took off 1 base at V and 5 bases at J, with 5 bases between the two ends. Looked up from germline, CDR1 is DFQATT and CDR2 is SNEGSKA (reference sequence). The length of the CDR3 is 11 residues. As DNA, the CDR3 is TGCAGTGCTAGAGGGGGGGAGACCCAGTACTTC. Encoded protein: CSARGGETQYF.

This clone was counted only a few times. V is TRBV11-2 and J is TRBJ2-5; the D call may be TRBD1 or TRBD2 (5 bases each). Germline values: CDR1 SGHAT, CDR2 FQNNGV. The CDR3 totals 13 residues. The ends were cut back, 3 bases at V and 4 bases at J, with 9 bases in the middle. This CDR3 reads CASSFPGTETQYF. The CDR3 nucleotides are TGTGCCAGCAGCTTCCCCGGGACAGAGACCCAGTACTTC.

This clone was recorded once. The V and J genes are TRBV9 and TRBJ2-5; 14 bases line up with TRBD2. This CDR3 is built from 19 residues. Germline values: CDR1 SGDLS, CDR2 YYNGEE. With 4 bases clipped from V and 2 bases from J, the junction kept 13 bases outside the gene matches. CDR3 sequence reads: CASSSSRTSGGPLQETQYF. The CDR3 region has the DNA TGTGCCAGCAGCTCAAGCCGGACTAGCGGGGGGCCTTTACAAGAGACCCAGTACTTC.

CDR3 sequence (DNA): TGTGCCAGCAGTGATCAGGCAGGGTTTAGCAATCAGCCCCAGCATTTT. The encoded protein is CASSDQAGFSNQPQHF. The V gene is TRBV2, the J gene TRBJ1-5; perhaps TRBD1 as D (5 bases). Trimming left V 3 bases short and J 0 bases short, with 12 bases between. The CDR3 runs to 16 residues. The V gene's germline CDR1 is SNHLY and CDR2 FYNNEI.

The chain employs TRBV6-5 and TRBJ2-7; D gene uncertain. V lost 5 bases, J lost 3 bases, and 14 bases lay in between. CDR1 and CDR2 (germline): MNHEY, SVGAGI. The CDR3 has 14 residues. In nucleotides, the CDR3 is TGTGCCAGCAGTCCTAACCGAGACCTCTACGAGCAGTACTTC. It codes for CASSPNRDLYEQYF.

CDR3: CASSLTSYEQYF. DNA for the CDR3: TGTGCCAGCAGCTTGACTAGCTACGAGCAGTACTTC. V gene TRBV7-9 combines with J gene TRBJ2-5, with TRBD2 as a possible D gene (6 bases). The end of the DNA fits TRBJ2-7 better, so the J call may be wrong. The CDR3 contains 12 residues. Germline V CDR1 and CDR2: SEHNR, FQNEAQ (reference sequence).

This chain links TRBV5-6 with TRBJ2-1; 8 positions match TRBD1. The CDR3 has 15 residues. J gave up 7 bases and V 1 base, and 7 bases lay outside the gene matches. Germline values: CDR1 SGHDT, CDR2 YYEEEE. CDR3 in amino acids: CASSLPTGGGNEQFF. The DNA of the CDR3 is TGTGCCAGCAGCTTGCCCACAGGGGGAGGTAATGAGCAGTTCTTC.

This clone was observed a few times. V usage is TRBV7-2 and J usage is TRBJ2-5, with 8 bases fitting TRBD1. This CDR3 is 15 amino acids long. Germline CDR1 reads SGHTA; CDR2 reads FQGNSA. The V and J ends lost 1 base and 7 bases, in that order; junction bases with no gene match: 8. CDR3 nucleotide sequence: TGTGCCAGCAGCTTAGTGCGGACAGGGCAGGGGACCCAGTACTTC. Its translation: CASSLVRTGQGTQYF.